This T cell receptor beta chain was identified during a study of T cell changes during pregnancy in multiple sclerosis. Generated by immunoSEQ multiplex PCR, the TCRdb table keeps only in-frame clones and is missing some. The top ten hold approximately 1.5% of the sample, which has around 110,000 clones, about 90% seen once. Germline V gives CDR1 GTSNPN, CDR2 SVGIG (reference sequence). The length of the CDR3 is 14 residues. Trimming cost V 1 base and J 0 bases, with 7 bases left between them. This chain connects TRBV30 to TRBJ1-5; unclear D gene. The receptor was derived from a female donor with multiple sclerosis, enrolled in a pregnancy study. The material sequenced was peripheral blood, taken before pregnancy. CDR3 region: CAWSEGVSNQPQHF. The CDR3 bases are TGTGCCTGGAGTGAGGGAGTTAGCAATCAGCCCCAGCATTTT.